This T cell receptor (beta chain) was sequenced for a study of somatic mutations in cytotoxic T cells in rheumatoid arthritis. Method: immunoSEQ multiplex PCR; TCRdb's copy keeps in-frame clones and lacks some. The data show around 19,000 clones, roughly four fifths seen once. This clone was detected only a few times. J gave up 6 bases and V 3 bases, and 2 bases lay outside the gene matches. Germline-derived CDR1 and CDR2 are SGDLS and YYNGEE. This CDR3 region has 13 residues. Sequenced input: CD8+ T cells sorted from blood. The clonotype comes from an adult with rheumatoid arthritis. This chain links TRBV9 with TRBJ1-2, with 10 bases matching TRBD1. This CDR3 is CASSAGTGDGYTF. For the CDR3, the DNA is TGTGCCAGCAGCGCGGGGACAGGGGATGGCTACACCTTC.